This entry describes one T cell receptor beta chain. This CDR3 comprises 15 residues. Germline V CDR1 and CDR2: MNHEY, SMNVEV (reference sequence). The V gene end was trimmed by 4 bases and the J gene end by 3 bases; junction bases not matched to a gene: 2. This record belongs to a study of blood T cell repertoires in COVID-19. Profiled with immunoSEQ multiplex PCR; TCRdb holds only in-frame clones, not every one. This table holds approximately 200,000 clones, roughly nine tenths found once. The receptor was isolated from a man aged 30-40 years with acute or convalescent COVID-19. The chain links TRBV27 to TRBJ2-7; 14 positions agree with TRBD2. Sequenced material: peripheral blood. The CDR3 region is CASSWGTSGSYEQYF. DNA of the CDR3: TGTGCCAGCAGTTGGGGGACTAGCGGGAGCTACGAGCAGTACTTC.